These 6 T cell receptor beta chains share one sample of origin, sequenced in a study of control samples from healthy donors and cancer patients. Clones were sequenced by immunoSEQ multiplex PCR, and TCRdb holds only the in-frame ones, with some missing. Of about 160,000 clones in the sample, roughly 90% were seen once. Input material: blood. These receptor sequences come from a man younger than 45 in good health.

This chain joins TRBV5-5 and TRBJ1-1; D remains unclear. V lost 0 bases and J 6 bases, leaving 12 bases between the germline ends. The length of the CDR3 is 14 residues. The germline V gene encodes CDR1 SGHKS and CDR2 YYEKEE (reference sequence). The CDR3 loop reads CASSLGFGVAEAFF. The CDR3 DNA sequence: TGTGCCAGCAGCTTGGGTTTTGGTGTCGCTGAAGCTTTCTTT.

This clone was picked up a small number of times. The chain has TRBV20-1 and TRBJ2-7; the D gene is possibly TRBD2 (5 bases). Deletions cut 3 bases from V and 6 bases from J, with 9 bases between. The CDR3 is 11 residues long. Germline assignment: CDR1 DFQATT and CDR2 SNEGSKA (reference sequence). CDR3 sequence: CSASTGSEQYF. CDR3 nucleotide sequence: TGCAGTGCTAGTACTGGGAGCGAGCAGTACTTC.

This chain's CDR3 is CASSFIGGSPLGNQPQHF. The CDR3 bases are TGTGCCAGCAGCTTTATAGGGGGATCCCCTCTAGGCAATCAGCCCCAGCATTTT. The gene calls are TRBV5-6 and TRBJ1-5; D is perhaps TRBD1 (6 bases). Trimming left V 2 bases short and J 2 bases short, with 20 bases between. Germline assignment: CDR1 SGHDT and CDR2 YYEEEE. This CDR3 is built from 18 residues.

The CDR3 region is CASSVQGARGYTF. The DNA for the CDR3 is TGTGCCAGCAGCGTACAGGGGGCACGGGGCTACACCTTC. This chain uses TRBV5-4 with TRBJ1-2; TRBD1 aligns across 9 bases. This CDR3 has 13 residues. With V trimmed by 4 bases and J by 8 bases, 6 bases remained unmatched. CDR1 SGHNT and CDR2 YYREEE come from the germline V gene (reference sequence).

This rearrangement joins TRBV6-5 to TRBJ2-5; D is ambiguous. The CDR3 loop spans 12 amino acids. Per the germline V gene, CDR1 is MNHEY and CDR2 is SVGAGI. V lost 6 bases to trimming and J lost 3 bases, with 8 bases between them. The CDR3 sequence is CASSPNKETQYF. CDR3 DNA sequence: TGTGCCAGCAGCCCAAATAAAGAGACCCAGTACTTC.

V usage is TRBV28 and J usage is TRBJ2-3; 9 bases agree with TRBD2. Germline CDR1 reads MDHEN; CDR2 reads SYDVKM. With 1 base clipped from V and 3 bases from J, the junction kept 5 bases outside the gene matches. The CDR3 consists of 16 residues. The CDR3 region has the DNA TGTGCCAGCAGTTTATCAGCGGGAGGTTCTACAGATACGCAGTATTTT. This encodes CASSLSAGGSTDTQYF.